These 30 T cell receptor beta chains originate from one sample sequenced in a study of T cells expressing NK-cell markers. TCRdb re-called the 5' RACE reads and shows each CDR3 protein once, DNA omitted. Its table records about 460,000 distinct CDR3 sequences. The sample comprised blood T cells: a sorted CD56 or NKG2C T cell subset, CD4+ or CD8+ T cells, or bulk PBMC T cells (not recorded which). The receptors were sampled from a woman in her forties or fifties in good health.

The V call is TRBV27, the J call TRBJ1-1. This CDR3 contains 15 residues. CDR1 MNHEY and CDR2 SMNVEV come from the germline V gene (reference sequence). The CDR3 spells CASSSLQWSDTEAFF.

The rearrangement links TRBV3-1 to TRBJ2-2; the D call from TCRdb, TRBD1, cannot be confirmed without DNA. The CDR3 spans 12 residues. The germline CDR1 and CDR2 sequences are LGHDT and YNNKEL (reference sequence). CDR3: CAGTTGRGELFF.

The rearrangement uses TRBV5-6 and TRBJ2-5; the TCRdb D gene call, TRBD1, has no DNA to confirm it. This CDR3 comprises 16 residues. The V gene's germline CDR1 is SGHDT and CDR2 YYEEEE. The CDR3 loop reads CASSLKGQGFQETQYF.

The V call is TRBV7-9, the J call TRBJ2-1. The V gene's germline CDR1 is SEHNR and CDR2 FQNEAQ (reference sequence). The CDR3 sequence is 16 residues long. CDR3: CASSPNVRAAVDEQFF.

This chain connects TRBV7-9 to TRBJ2-7; the TCRdb D gene call, TRBD2, has no DNA to confirm it. CDR3 size: 19 residues. Germline V gene data show CDR1 as SEHNR and CDR2 as FQNEAQ (reference sequence). The CDR3: CASSLTGTSGQLNSYEQYF.

The chain carries TRBV10-3 and TRBJ2-7. The germline V gene encodes CDR1 ENHRY and CDR2 SYGVKD. The CDR3 is made up of 16 amino acids. CDR3 region: CAISDSGLANSYEQYF.

The chain couples TRBV4-1 to TRBJ1-2. The CDR3 loop spans 15 amino acids. The germline V gene encodes CDR1 MGHRA and CDR2 YSYEKL. This CDR3 reads CASRPIGLPSYGYTF.

The chain recombines TRBV12-3 or TRBV12-4 with TRBJ1-6; TCRdb outputs TRBD1, but without DNA this stays unchecked. The CDR3 runs 15 residues. The CDR3 spells CASSYRGSYNSPLHF.

This chain joins TRBV18 and TRBJ2-2; TCRdb names TRBD1, which stays unverified in the absence of DNA. Germline V gene lookup returns CDR1 KGHSH and CDR2 LQKENI. The CDR3 is made up of 15 amino acids. This CDR3 reads CASSPATGETGELFF.

The chain employs TRBV27 and TRBJ1-2; TCRdb's D gene call, TRBD1, goes unchecked for lack of DNA. Per germline, CDR1 MNHEY and CDR2 SMNVEV (reference sequence). The CDR3 has 12 residues. CDR3 sequence: CASSSPGRRYTF.

The chain carries TRBV14 and TRBJ2-1; absent DNA, TCRdb's TRBD2 call cannot be checked. In germline, CDR1 is SGHDN, CDR2 FVKESK. This CDR3 has 15 residues. The CDR3 reads CASSQGLSGSWEQFF.

J is TRBJ2-1 and V is TRBV4-1; the TRBD2 assignment by TCRdb is unverifiable without DNA. CDR1 and CDR2 (germline): MGHRA, YSYEKL. This CDR3 comprises 16 residues. CDR3 sequence: CASSRQLAGVSNEQFF.

CDR3 sequence reads: CASGPGLVESDTQYF. The V call is TRBV12-5, the J call TRBJ2-3; the D gene TCRdb calls, TRBD2, cannot be checked with no DNA. CDR3 length: 15 amino acids. The germline gives CDR1 LGHNT, CDR2 FRNRAP.

The chain employs TRBV5-1 and TRBJ2-5; TCRdb indicates TRBD1, and absent DNA this call remains unverified. This CDR3 spans 13 amino acids. The germline CDR1 and CDR2 sequences are SGHRS and YFSETQ. CDR3 amino acids: CASQEDSYETQYF.

The chain joins TRBV29-1 to TRBJ1-2; TCRdb lists TRBD1, though no DNA is available to test this call. Germline V lookup: CDR1 SQVTM, CDR2 ANQGSEA. The CDR3 is made up of 11 amino acids. The CDR3 is CSGGYNYGYTF.

The CDR3 loop is CASSKQGTNQETQYF. The V and J genes are TRBV5-1 and TRBJ2-5; TCRdb returns TRBD1, unconfirmable since there is no DNA. This CDR3 spans 15 amino acids. The germline gives CDR1 SGHRS, CDR2 YFSETQ.

The rearrangement joins TRBV2 to TRBJ1-2. The CDR3 covers 15 residues. Germline lookup yields CDR1 SNHLY and CDR2 FYNNEI. CDR3 protein: CASSESRGNNYGYTF.

The V call is TRBV10-3, the J call TRBJ2-1; TCRdb names TRBD1, which stays unverified in the absence of DNA. Germline values: CDR1 ENHRY, CDR2 SYGVKD. This CDR3 comprises 15 residues. The CDR3 sequence is CAIRSPGSAYNEQFF.

CDR3 sequence: CASSREGGKRDYEQYF. The V gene is TRBV4-1, the J gene TRBJ2-7; TCRdb's D gene call, TRBD2, goes unchecked for lack of DNA. The CDR3 length is 16 residues. Germline V gives CDR1 MGHRA, CDR2 YSYEKL.

The rearrangement joins TRBV12-3 or TRBV12-4 to TRBJ2-2; TCRdb reports TRBD2, a call that lacks DNA to check it against. This CDR3 contains 15 residues. Here the CDR3 reads CASTPTSGATGELFF.

The J gene is TRBJ2-5, the V gene TRBV7-8; TCRdb indicates TRBD1, and absent DNA this call remains unverified. CDR3 length equals 14 residues. Germline values: CDR1 SGHVS, CDR2 FQNEAQ. The CDR3 here is CASSPSGTPGTQYF. Filled out from reference TRBV7-8 and TRBJ2-5, the complete variable domain reads GAGVSQSPRYKVAKRGQDVALRCDPISGHVSLFWYQQALGQGPEFLTYFQNEAQLDKSGLPSDRFFAERPEGSVSTLKIQRTQQEDSAVYLCASSPSGTPGTQYFGPGTRLLVL.

This chain links TRBV9 with TRBJ2-1; the D call of TRBD2 rests on TCRdb alone, since no DNA is present to check it. The V gene's germline CDR1 is SGDLS and CDR2 YYNGEE. CDR3 size: 15 residues. CDR3 in amino acids: CASSVATGGTYEQFF.

This chain uses TRBV19 with TRBJ2-1; TCRdb names TRBD1, which stays unverified in the absence of DNA. There are 14 residues in the CDR3. Per germline, CDR1 LNHDA and CDR2 SQIVND (reference sequence). The CDR3 loop reads CASSIDDRANEQFF.

V gene TRBV10-2 combines with J gene TRBJ2-2; as DNA is missing, the TRBD1 call by TCRdb cannot be tested. The CDR3 covers 12 residues. Germline CDR1 is WSHSY and CDR2 is SAAADI. CDR3 residues: CASQVGAGELFF.

The rearrangement uses TRBV12-3 or TRBV12-4 and TRBJ2-5; TCRdb picks TRBD1, but there is no DNA to check that call. This CDR3 has 16 amino acids. The CDR3 sequence: CASSPPPGRPQETQYF.

The chain joins TRBV25-1 to TRBJ2-5. CDR3 size: 15 residues. The germline V gene encodes CDR1 MGHDK and CDR2 SYGVNS. The CDR3 is CASSDGQGIQETQYF.

V usage is TRBV5-1 and J usage is TRBJ2-2; TCRdb's D gene call, TRBD2, goes unchecked for lack of DNA. The CDR3 totals 14 residues. Germline loops: CDR1 SGHRS, CDR2 YFSETQ. CDR3 region: CASSSGTSAGELFF.

The chain employs TRBV9 and TRBJ2-3; there is no DNA to check the TCRdb D call of TRBD2. CDR1 SGDLS and CDR2 YYNGEE come from the germline V gene. The CDR3 is made up of 15 amino acids. CDR3 sequence reads: CASSDQREGLDTQYF. Variable domain in full (rest from reference TRBV9 and TRBJ2-3): DSGVTQTPKHLITATGQRVTLRCSPRSGDLSVYWYQQSLDQGLQFLIQYYNGEERAKGNILERFSAQQFPDLHSELNLSSLELGDSALYFCASSDQREGLDTQYFGPGTRLTVL.

The rearrangement links TRBV9 to TRBJ2-7; TCRdb's D call of TRBD1 is untestable without DNA. The germline V gene encodes CDR1 SGDLS and CDR2 YYNGEE. This CDR3 is 15 amino acids long. CDR3 loop: CASSFSTGSGYEQYF.

V usage is TRBV20-1 and J usage is TRBJ2-3; absent DNA, TCRdb's TRBD2 call cannot be checked. The CDR3 is 14 residues long. In germline, CDR1 is DFQATT, CDR2 SNEGSKA (reference sequence). The CDR3 loop reads CSAPNAQEADTQYF.